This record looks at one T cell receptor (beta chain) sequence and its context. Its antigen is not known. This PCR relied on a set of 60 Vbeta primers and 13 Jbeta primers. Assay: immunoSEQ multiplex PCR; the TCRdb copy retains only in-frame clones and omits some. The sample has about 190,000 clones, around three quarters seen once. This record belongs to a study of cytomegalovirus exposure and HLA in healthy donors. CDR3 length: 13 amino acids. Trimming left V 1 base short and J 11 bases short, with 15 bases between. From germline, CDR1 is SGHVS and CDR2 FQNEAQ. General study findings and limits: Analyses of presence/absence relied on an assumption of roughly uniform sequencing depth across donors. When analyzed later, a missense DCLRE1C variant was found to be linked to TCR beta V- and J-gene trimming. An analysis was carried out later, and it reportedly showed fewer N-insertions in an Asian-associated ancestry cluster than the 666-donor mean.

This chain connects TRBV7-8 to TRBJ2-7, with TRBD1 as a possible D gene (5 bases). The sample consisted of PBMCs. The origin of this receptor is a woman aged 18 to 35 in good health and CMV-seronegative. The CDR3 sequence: CASSLDSGNVKYF. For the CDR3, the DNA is TGTGCCAGCAGCTTAGATTCAGGGAATGTTAAGTACTTC. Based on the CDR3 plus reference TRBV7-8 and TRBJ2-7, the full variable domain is GAGVSQSPRYKVAKRGQDVALRCDPISGHVSLFWYQQALGQGPEFLTYFQNEAQLDKSGLPSDRFFAERPEGSVSTLKIQRTQQEDSAVYLCASSLDSGNVKYFGPGTRLTVT.